This T cell receptor beta chain was sequenced in a study of OX40 agonist ivuxolimab in advanced cancers. Study context: The patients' treatment was ivuxolimab, an agonistic anti-OX40 (CD134) antibody. A male proportion of about 84% was recorded, with mean age approximately 56 years and range roughly 23 to 79.

Enrollment shut out patients with autoimmune disease history or systemic immunosuppression. The table came from immunoSEQ multiplex PCR; TCRdb's copy has only in-frame clones and leaves some out. The sample gives under 80,000 clones, 85% of which show up once; 0.53% is in the top ten. Germline V CDR1 and CDR2: MGHRA, YSYEKL. Trimming took 1 base from V and 7 from J; bases not matched to a gene: 2. The CDR3 is 14 amino acids. The genes are TRBV4-1 and TRBJ1-4, with 8 bases matching TRBD1. The source of this sequence is an adult with an advanced solid tumor such as melanoma, head and neck, liver or kidney cancer. Material: CD4+ or CD8+ T cells sorted from blood, obtained in a trial of the OX40 agonist ivuxolimab. The CDR3 reads CASSQGDRIEKLFF. For the CDR3, the DNA is TGCGCCAGCAGCCAAGGGGACAGGATTGAAAAACTGTTTTTT.